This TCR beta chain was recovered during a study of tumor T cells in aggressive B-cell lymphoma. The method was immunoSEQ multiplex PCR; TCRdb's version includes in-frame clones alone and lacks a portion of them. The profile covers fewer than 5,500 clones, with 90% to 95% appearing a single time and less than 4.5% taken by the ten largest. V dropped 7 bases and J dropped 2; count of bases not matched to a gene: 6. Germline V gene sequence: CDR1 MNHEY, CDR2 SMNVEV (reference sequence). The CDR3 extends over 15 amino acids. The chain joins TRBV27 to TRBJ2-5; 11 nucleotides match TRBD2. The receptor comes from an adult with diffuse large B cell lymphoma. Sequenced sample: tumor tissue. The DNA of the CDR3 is TGTGCCAGCAAGCCGGGACTAGCGGTTCAAGAGACCCAGTACTTC. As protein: CASKPGLAVQETQYF.